This T cell receptor beta chain was captured by sequencing in a study of shared clonotypes between healthy human individuals. Study-level background: Donor composition was a couple of women and three men, aged 18 to 49. Findings of the study overall: Sequencing depth was expected to influence donor clonotype sharing.

Naive CD8 isolation took CD45RO-negative cells positively selected for CCR7 and excluded terminally differentiated effector memory CD45RA+ cells. The study enrolled healthy HIV-negative adults without recent acute infections or vaccinations as donors. The data were produced by immunoSEQ multiplex PCR, yet TCRdb's version contains in-frame clones alone and is incomplete. The data contain around 1.9 million clones, 93% of them singletons. V lost 1 base, J lost 1 base, and 5 bases stayed unmatched. Germline V CDR1 and CDR2: SGHAT, FQDESV (reference sequence). This CDR3 contains 16 residues. Turning to this clone: Its target is not known.

The sample consisted of naive CD8+ T cells from PBMCs. This TCR derives from a man between 18 and 35 years old in good health. Some clones in this sample may be carry-over from other donors' samples. The gene calls are TRBV11-1 and TRBJ2-3, with 7 bases fitting TRBD2. The CDR3 DNA follows: TGTGCCAGCAGCTTAGAGTCTGGACTAGGCACAGATACGCAGTATTTT. It translates to CASSLESGLGTDTQYF.